These 5 T cell receptor beta chains were all obtained from the same sample, sequenced in a study of OX40 agonist ivuxolimab in advanced cancers. Libraries were prepared by immunoSEQ multiplex PCR; TCRdb keeps only in-frame clonotypes and omits some of them. The data show about 90,000 clones, with approximately 88% seen just once and approximately 1.5% held by the top ten. The sample here was CD4+ or CD8+ T cells sorted from blood, taken in a trial of the OX40 agonist ivuxolimab. These receptors all come from an adult with an advanced solid tumor such as melanoma, head and neck, liver or kidney cancer.

This chain connects TRBV7-3 to TRBJ2-5; D remains ambiguous. Trimming shortened V by 0 bases and J by 4 bases, and 9 bases separated the two germline ends. The CDR3 is 14 amino acids. CDR1 is SGHTA, CDR2 FQGTGA, per germline. The CDR3 loop is CASSLTAGRETQYF. The CDR3 nucleotides are TGTGCCAGCAGCTTAACGGCAGGAAGAGAGACCCAGTACTTC.

The chain links TRBV19 to TRBJ2-7; D may be TRBD1 or TRBD2 (5 bases each). V lost 2 bases, J lost 1 base, and 12 bases lay in between. CDR1 is LNHDA and CDR2 is SQIVND in the germline V gene (reference sequence). CDR3 size: 15 residues. The CDR3 sequence: CASSISPGPSYEQYF. CDR3 coding DNA: TGTGCCAGTAGTATATCCCCGGGGCCTTCCTACGAGCAGTACTTC. The whole variable domain, remainder taken from reference TRBV19 and TRBJ2-7, is DGGITQSPKYLFRKEGQNVTLSCEQNLNHDAMYWYRQDPGQGLRLIYYSQIVNDFQKGDIAEGYSVSREKKESFPLTVTSAQKNPTAFYLCASSISPGPSYEQYFGPGTRLTVT.

DNA for the CDR3: TGTGCCAGTGGACGGGGCAACCAAGAGACCCAGTACTTC. It specifies CASGRGNQETQYF. The V gene is TRBV7-7, the J gene TRBJ2-5; tentatively, D is TRBD1 or TRBD2 (5 bases each). There are 13 residues in the CDR3. The germline V gene encodes CDR1 SSHAT and CDR2 FNYEAQ (reference sequence). V lost 9 bases to trimming and J lost 0 bases, with 11 bases between them.

This clone was found a few times. The genes are TRBV4-2 and TRBJ1-2; 8 bases are shared with TRBD1. The CDR3 loop spans 14 amino acids. V trimming: 4 bases; J trimming: 4 bases; junction bases outside the gene matches: 5. From germline, CDR1 is LGHNA and CDR2 YNFKEQ. Written as DNA, the CDR3 is TGTGCCAGCAGCCCCCCGGGACAGGTCTATGGCTACACCTTC. Residues: CASSPPGQVYGYTF.

This clone showed up just a few times. The chain employs TRBV14 and TRBJ2-7, with D possibly TRBD1 on 6 matching bases. V shed 0 bases and J shed 6 bases, with 15 bases lying between them. The CDR3 is made up of 15 amino acids. CDR1 is SGHDN and CDR2 is FVKESK in the germline V gene. The CDR3 DNA sequence: TGTGCCAGCAGCCAAGATAGTAACAGGGTCCTCGAGCAGTACTTC. This encodes CASSQDSNRVLEQYF.